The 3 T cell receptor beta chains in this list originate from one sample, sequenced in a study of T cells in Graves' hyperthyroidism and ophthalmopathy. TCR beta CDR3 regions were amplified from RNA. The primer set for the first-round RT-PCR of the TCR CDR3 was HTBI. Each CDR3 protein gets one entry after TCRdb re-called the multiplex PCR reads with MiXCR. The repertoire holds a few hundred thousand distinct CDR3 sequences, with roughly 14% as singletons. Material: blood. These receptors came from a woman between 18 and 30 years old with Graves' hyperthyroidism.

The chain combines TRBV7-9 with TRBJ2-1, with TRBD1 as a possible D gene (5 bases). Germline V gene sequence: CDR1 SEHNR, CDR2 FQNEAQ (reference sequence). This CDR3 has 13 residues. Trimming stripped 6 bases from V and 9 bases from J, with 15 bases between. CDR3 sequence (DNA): TGTGCCAGCAGGCCCGCCAGGGAAGTTGAGCAGTTCTTC. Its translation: CASRPAREVEQFF.

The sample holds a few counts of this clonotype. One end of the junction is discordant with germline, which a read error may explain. In nucleotides, the CDR3 is TGTGCCAGCGGCTTAGGCAGACGGAGCTCCTACGAGCAGTACTTC. This codes for CASGLGRRSSYEQYF. The genes are TRBV7-8 and TRBJ2-7; D ambiguous. The CDR3 contains 15 residues. The germline V gene encodes CDR1 SGHVS and CDR2 FQNEAQ. Based on the CDR3 plus reference TRBV7-8 and TRBJ2-7, the full variable domain is GAGVSQSPRYKVAKRGQDVALRCDPISGHVSLFWYQQALGQGPEFLTYFQNEAQLDKSGLPSDRFFAERPEGSVSTLKIQRTQQEDSAVYLCASGLGRRSSYEQYFGPGTRLTVT.

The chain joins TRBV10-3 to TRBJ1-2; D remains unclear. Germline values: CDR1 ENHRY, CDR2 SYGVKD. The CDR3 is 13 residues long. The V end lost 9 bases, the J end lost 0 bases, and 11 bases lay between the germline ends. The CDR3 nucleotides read TGTGCCATGCAGAGCGGCACTAACTATGGCTACACCTTC. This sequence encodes CAMQSGTNYGYTF.